This T cell receptor (beta chain) was retrieved from a study of T cell responses to AZD1222 COVID-19 vaccine. Using immunoSEQ multiplex PCR, the repertoire was profiled, and TCRdb retains in-frame clones only, with some absent. The repertoire holds 90,000 to 120,000 clones, with around nine tenths as singletons. With 5 bases removed from V and 11 bases from J, the gap between germline ends came to 15 bases. This CDR3 has 12 residues. CDR1 and CDR2 from the germline V gene are MDHEN and SYDVKM. Details on this clone: Antigen specificity is unknown.

Study-wide results and caveats: Repertoire sampling was restricted to post-peak T cell response timepoints. Recipients of two AZD1222 doses showed rising Spike-specific TCR breadth and depth.

The sample here was peripheral blood, taken on day 0 of AZD1222 vaccination. V is TRBV28 and J is TRBJ1-1; D may be TRBD1 (6 bases). The origin of this receptor is an adult in good health. CDR3 residues: CASSDNRVRAFF. The CDR3 DNA sequence: TGTGCCAGCAGTGACAACAGGGTTCGGGCTTTCTTT.